This T cell receptor beta chain was profiled in a study of T cell responses to AZD1222 COVID-19 vaccine. Study conclusions and caveats: It was only after the peak T cell response that any repertoires were sampled. Increases in Spike-specific TCR breadth and depth were seen after two AZD1222 doses. Clonal diversity was possibly underestimated; the donors were predominantly white British and more often female. The number of AZD1222 recipients seropositive at baseline was only six.

The assay was immunoSEQ multiplex PCR, and TCRdb's table has in-frame clones only and misses some. The sample has 120,000 or so clones; 90% are singletons. The CDR3 has 15 residues. In germline, CDR1 is DFQATT, CDR2 SNEGSKA (reference sequence). The V segment lost 3 bases and the J segment 5 bases; nucleotides outside the gene matches: 9. Regarding this clone: The antigen remains unidentified.

The source was peripheral blood, collected on day 0 of AZD1222 vaccination. This TCR was recovered from an adult in good health. The genes are TRBV20-1 and TRBJ2-3; 9 bases fit TRBD2. CDR3 in amino acids: CSASRASGTKDTQYF. Here the CDR3 DNA reads TGCAGTGCTAGTAGGGCTAGCGGGACGAAAGATACGCAGTATTTT.